Below are 28 T cell receptor beta chains sequenced from a single sample in a study of molecular identifiers for immune sequencing clone quantification. TCRdb passed the PCR reads through MiXCR, listing each CDR3 protein once. The sample holds a few hundred thousand distinct CDR3 sequences, over 20% seen once. The sequenced material came from naive CD8+ T cells from blood, with Jurkat cell RNA spiked in. Subset in this sample: FACS-sorted CD8+CD4-CCR7+CD45RA+ naive T cells. The source of these receptors is a human donor in good health. Some libraries in this study had Jurkat cell RNA spiked in.

The rearrangement joins TRBV19 to TRBJ1-5, with D possibly TRBD1 on 5 matching bases. In germline, CDR1 is LNHDA, CDR2 SQIVND (reference sequence). The V end lost 11 bases, the J end lost 0 bases, and 14 bases lay between the germline ends. CDR3 size: 14 residues. The CDR3 protein is CAASSGGSNQPQHF. In DNA form, the CDR3 reads TGTGCCGCCTCCTCTGGGGGTAGCAATCAGCCCCAGCATTTT.

This clonotype showed up just a few times. The chain is built from TRBV4-2 and TRBJ1-6; possible D gene TRBD1, 5 bases. CDR3 length equals 14 residues. V was trimmed by 4 bases and J by 1 base, leaving 5 bases between them. Germline V lookup: CDR1 LGHNA, CDR2 YNFKEQ. This chain's CDR3 is CASSPGSYNSPLHF. The CDR3, as DNA: TGTGCCAGCAGCCCAGGGTCCTATAATTCACCCCTCCACTTT.

As regards this clonotype: A single base separates this from a much larger clone, so it may be a read error. The chain links TRBV6-2 or TRBV6-3 to TRBJ2-4; the D gene is possibly TRBD2 (5 bases). Germline-derived CDR1 and CDR2 are MNHEY and SVGEGT. This CDR3 has 17 residues. The CDR3 is CASSRPIVTGVKSIQYF. DNA for the CDR3: TGTGCCAGCAGTCGACCGATTGTCACCGGGGTCAAAAGCATTCAGTACTTC.

A few counts support this clonotype. This sequence joins TRBV9 and TRBJ2-2; 8 positions agree with TRBD1. CDR1 is SGDLS and CDR2 is YYNGEE in the germline V gene. The CDR3 consists of 15 residues. Trimming took 1 base from V and 8 from J; bases not matched to a gene: 7. The DNA of the CDR3 is TGTGCCAGCAGCGTACCAGACAGGGGAACTGGGGAGCTGTTTTTT. It specifies CASSVPDRGTGELFF.

The chain employs TRBV4-3 and TRBJ2-1, with TRBD2 matching over 7 bases. Per germline, CDR1 LGHNA and CDR2 YSLEER. The CDR3 is 15 residues long. V dropped 1 base and J dropped 4; count of bases not matched to a gene: 4. CDR3 in DNA: TGCGCCAGCAGCCAAGTTGCGGGAGCTTACAATGAGCAGTTCTTC. Translation: CASSQVAGAYNEQFF.

This clonotype came up many times. The chain links TRBV28 to TRBJ1-1, with D perhaps matching TRBD1 (6 bases). Trimming stripped 3 bases from V and 4 bases from J, with 12 bases between. Per the germline V gene, CDR1 is MDHEN and CDR2 is SYDVKM. This CDR3 spans 14 amino acids. CDR3 residues: CASSFRGGRTEAFF. As DNA, the CDR3 is TGTGCCAGCAGTTTTAGGGGGGGGCGCACTGAAGCTTTCTTT. The whole variable domain, remainder taken from reference TRBV28 and TRBJ1-1, is DVKVTQSSRYLVKRTGEKVFLECVQDMDHENMFWYRQDPGLGLRLIYFSYDVKMKEKGDIPEGYSVSREKKERFSLILESASTNQTSMYLCASSFRGGRTEAFFGQGTRLTVV.

This clonotype was observed a handful of times. The chain has TRBV7-6 and TRBJ2-5, with D tentatively TRBD1 (5 bases). The CDR3 covers 14 residues. V lost 5 bases and J lost 5, with 15 bases in between. Germline V gives CDR1 SGHVS, CDR2 FNYEAQ. The CDR3 bases are TGTGCCAGCAGCGCCCGTGGGGCATGGGAGACCCAGTACTTC. Translated, it gives CASSARGAWETQYF.

On this clonotype: At one of its ends the junction is not consistent with the germline gene, which may arise from a read error. The rearrangement joins TRBV7-3 to TRBJ2-3; D is unclear. The germline V gene encodes CDR1 SGHTA and CDR2 FQGTGA. CDR3 length equals 15 residues. CDR3 sequence (DNA): TGTGCCAGCAGCTTCGGTACTACCAACACAGATACGCTGTATTTT. This sequence encodes CASSFGTTNTDTLYF.

In this sample, this clonotype turned up many times. This chain joins TRBV12-3 or TRBV12-4 and TRBJ2-2; D unresolved. This CDR3 contains 16 residues. V was clipped by 3 bases and J by 1 base, with 12 bases between them. CDR3 sequence reads: CASSFRRLENTGELFF. The CDR3 DNA is TGTGCCAGCAGTTTTCGTAGGTTAGAGAACACCGGGGAGCTGTTTTTT.

The chain has TRBV19 and TRBJ2-1; D gene uncertain. CDR3 length: 16 amino acids. V was clipped by 2 bases and J by 5 bases, with 16 bases between them. Per the germline V gene, CDR1 is LNHDA and CDR2 is SQIVND (reference sequence). CDR3 sequence: CASSISGVYPDNEQFF. The CDR3 DNA follows: TGTGCCAGTAGTATATCAGGTGTCTACCCCGACAATGAGCAGTTCTTC. Together with reference TRBV19 and TRBJ2-1, the CDR3 gives the full variable domain: DGGITQSPKYLFRKEGQNVTLSCEQNLNHDAMYWYRQDPGQGLRLIYYSQIVNDFQKGDIAEGYSVSREKKESFPLTVTSAQKNPTAFYLCASSISGVYPDNEQFFGPGTRLTVL.

This clonotype was detected ten times or more. The chain uses TRBV4-1 and TRBJ2-3; D is unclear. Between the trimmed V and J ends, which lost 0 bases and 6 bases, there was a span of 10 bases. This CDR3 is built from 14 residues. CDR1 MGHRA and CDR2 YSYEKL come from the germline V gene. The CDR3 region is CASSQDARLDTQYF. The CDR3 DNA sequence: TGCGCCAGCAGCCAAGACGCTAGATTGGATACGCAGTATTTT.

This clonotype appeared many times. The V gene is TRBV4-1, the J gene TRBJ1-5; D remains unclear. Germline V lookup: CDR1 MGHRA, CDR2 YSYEKL. CDR3 size: 16 residues. V was trimmed by 4 bases and J by 4 bases, leaving 17 bases between them. In nucleotides, the CDR3 is TGCGCCAGCAGCCTTTGGGCCCAAGGCGGGAATCAGCCCCAGCATTTT. Amino acid sequence: CASSLWAQGGNQPQHF.

This clonotype was seen only once. One end of the junction fails to match germline, which may point to a read error. Written as DNA, the CDR3 is TGTGCCAGCAGCTTTAAACAGGAACGGGGAGAGACCCAGTACTTC. Protein: CASSFKQERGETQYF. The chain uses TRBV5-3 and TRBJ2-5, with D tentatively TRBD1 or TRBD2 (5 bases each). TRBV5-3 is noted as an ORF with a role that remains uncertain. This CDR3 has 15 residues.

This clonotype was seen at least ten times. The gene calls are TRBV5-1 and TRBJ2-7, with 8 bases lining up with TRBD2. CDR3 length equals 14 residues. Trimming took 0 bases from V and 4 from J; bases not matched to a gene: 3. Per germline, CDR1 SGHRS and CDR2 YFSETQ. The CDR3 sequence: CASSLDGRGYEQYF. In DNA, the CDR3 is TGCGCCAGCAGCTTGGACGGGAGGGGGTACGAGCAGTACTTC.

This clonotype was seen many times. The rearrangement uses TRBV29-1 and TRBJ1-4; maybe TRBD1 (5 bases). The CDR3 contains 14 residues. The germline V and J ends were trimmed by 6 bases and 3 bases, with 14 bases remaining between them. CDR1 is SQVTM, CDR2 ANQGSEA, per germline. This chain's CDR3 is CSVAAGLANEKLFF. CDR3 nucleotide sequence: TGCAGCGTCGCTGCAGGGTTGGCTAATGAAAAACTGTTTTTT.

The chain is built from TRBV4-1 and TRBJ2-7, with D perhaps matching TRBD2 (6 bases). The CDR3 spans 14 residues. CDR1 and CDR2 from the germline V gene are MGHRA and YSYEKL. V was clipped by 3 bases and J by 7 bases, with 16 bases between them. The CDR3 protein is CASSQPTGDLEQYF. In nucleotides, the CDR3 is TGCGCCAGCAGCCAGCCGACGGGGGACCTGGAGCAGTACTTC.

The chain has TRBV21-1 and TRBJ1-1; whether TRBD1, the table's D call, matches the DNA was not checked. TRBV21-1 has pseudogene status. The CDR3 runs to 15 residues. In DNA form, the CDR3 reads TGTGCCAGCAACAAAGACCGACAGGTTAACACTGAAGCTTTCTTT. It encodes CASNKDRQVNTEAFF.

This chain uses TRBV19 with TRBJ2-1; D unresolved. Germline-derived CDR1 and CDR2 are LNHDA and SQIVND (reference sequence). The CDR3 totals 14 residues. V gave up 4 bases and J gave up 0 bases, with 7 bases separating them. The CDR3 reads CASSTPSSYNEQFF. CDR3 sequence (DNA): TGTGCCAGTAGTACCCCAAGCTCCTACAATGAGCAGTTCTTC.

Of note for this clonotype: The conserved closing phenylalanine or tryptophan is absent in this CDR3, likely reflecting a read error. This chain connects TRBV7-9 to TRBJ2-3; 10 bases are shared with TRBD2. This CDR3 comprises 19 residues. Trimming cost V 3 bases and J 2 bases; bases outside gene matches: 14. The germline V gene encodes CDR1 SEHNR and CDR2 FQNEAQ (reference sequence). The CDR3 reads CASSFPKTWTSGDTDTQYS. As DNA, the CDR3 is TGTGCCAGCAGCTTCCCGAAAACGTGGACTAGCGGAGACACAGATACGCAGTATTCT.

This clonotype occurred a few times. V is TRBV19 and J is TRBJ2-3; 9 positions agree with TRBD2. Per the germline V gene, CDR1 is LNHDA and CDR2 is SQIVND (reference sequence). The CDR3 has 17 residues. Germline trimming cut 7 bases from V and 0 bases from J; bases unmatched to any gene: 11. The DNA of the CDR3 is TGTGCCAGTAACCTAGCGGGGAGCCTATCTAGCACAGATACGCAGTATTTT. The encoded protein is CASNLAGSLSSTDTQYF.

This clonotype occurred once. At one boundary the junction diverges from the germline segment, which might be a read error. CDR3 sequence (DNA): TGCGCCAGCTGCCAAGATTTGGCTCCGGGGACTGAAGCTTTCTTT. This gives the protein CASCQDLAPGTEAFF. The chain couples TRBV4-3 to TRBJ1-1; no clear D gene. Germline lookup yields CDR1 LGHNA and CDR2 YSLEER. CDR3 length: 15 residues.

This clonotype was found many times. CDR3 sequence: CASSLAVHYEQYF. As DNA, the CDR3 is TGTGCCAGCAGTTTAGCAGTTCACTACGAGCAGTACTTC. The rearrangement joins TRBV12-3 or TRBV12-4 to TRBJ2-7, with D unresolved. The CDR3 covers 13 residues. Trimming shortened V by 0 bases and J by 3 bases, and 6 bases separated the two germline ends.

With regard to this clonotype: Given a much more abundant clone one base away, this may be a read error. The V and J genes are TRBV29-1 and TRBJ2-1; 9 bases are shared with TRBD2. With 4 bases clipped from V and 4 bases from J, the junction kept 11 bases outside the gene matches. The CDR3 extends over 16 amino acids. CDR1 is SQVTM and CDR2 is ANQGSEA in the germline V gene. The DNA of the CDR3 is TGCAGCGTTGCAACTAGCGGGTGGGCCACTTACAATGAGCAGTTCTTC. The encoded protein is CSVATSGWATYNEQFF.

The chain couples TRBV10-2 to TRBJ1-6; no definite D call. CDR3 length equals 13 residues. The germline CDR1 and CDR2 sequences are WSHSY and SAAADI. The V end was cut by 10 bases, the J end by 8 bases, with 15 bases between. The CDR3 DNA reads TGCGCCATAAAAGACGGGTTCGATTCACCCCTCCACTTT. Its protein is CAIKDGFDSPLHF.

In this sample, this clonotype turned up a few times. The gene calls are TRBV12-3 or TRBV12-4 and TRBJ2-1, with 10 bases lining up with TRBD2. The V and J ends lost 5 bases and 9 bases, in that order; junction bases with no gene match: 10. This CDR3 spans 15 amino acids. The CDR3 DNA follows: TGTGCCAGCAGTCGTTCTAGCGGGAGAGTGGGTGAGCAGTTCTTC. This gives the protein CASSRSSGRVGEQFF.

This clonotype was detected only a few times. The chain employs TRBV19 and TRBJ1-3; the D gene is possibly TRBD1 (5 bases). The V and J ends lost 3 bases and 2 bases respectively, with 14 bases between them. The germline gives CDR1 LNHDA, CDR2 SQIVND (reference sequence). The CDR3 is 16 residues long. Written as DNA, the CDR3 is TGTGCCAGTAGTATGGGCAGCCGGGGCCCTGGAAACACCATATATTTT. It codes for CASSMGSRGPGNTIYF.

This clonotype was recorded many times. The J gene is TRBJ2-7, the V gene TRBV4-1; D possibly corresponds to TRBD1 (6 bases). Germline-derived CDR1 and CDR2 are MGHRA and YSYEKL. This CDR3 is built from 14 residues. Trimming cost V 1 base and J 5 bases, with 12 bases left between them. The CDR3 protein is CASSQGGQRDEQYF. The CDR3 DNA reads as TGCGCCAGCAGCCAAGGGGGGCAGAGGGACGAGCAGTACTTC.

There are many counts of this clonotype. This sequence joins TRBV11-2 and TRBJ2-5; tentatively, D is TRBD2 (5 bases). V lost 2 bases and J lost 4, with 14 bases in between. CDR1 is SGHAT and CDR2 is FQNNGV in the germline V gene. This CDR3 contains 15 residues. CDR3 amino acids: CASSLILADLETQYF. In DNA, the CDR3 is TGTGCCAGCAGCTTAATCCTCGCGGACTTAGAGACCCAGTACTTC.